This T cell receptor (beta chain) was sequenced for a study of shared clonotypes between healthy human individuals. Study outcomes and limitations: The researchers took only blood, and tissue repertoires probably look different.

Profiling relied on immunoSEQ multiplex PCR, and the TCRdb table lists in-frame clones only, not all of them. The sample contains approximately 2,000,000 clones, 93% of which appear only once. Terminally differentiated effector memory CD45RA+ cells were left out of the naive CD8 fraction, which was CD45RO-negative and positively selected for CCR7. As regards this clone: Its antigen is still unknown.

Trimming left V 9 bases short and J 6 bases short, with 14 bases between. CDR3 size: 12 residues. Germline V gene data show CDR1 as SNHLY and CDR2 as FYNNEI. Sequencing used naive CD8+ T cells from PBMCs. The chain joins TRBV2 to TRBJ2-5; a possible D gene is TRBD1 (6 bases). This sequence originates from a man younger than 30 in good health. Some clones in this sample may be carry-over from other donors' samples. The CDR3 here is CARRVTGKTQYF. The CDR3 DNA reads TGTGCCAGGAGGGTGACAGGAAAGACCCAGTACTTC. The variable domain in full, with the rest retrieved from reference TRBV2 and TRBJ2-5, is EPEVTQTPSHQVTQMGQEVILRCVPISNHLYFYWYRQILGQKVEFLVSFYNNEISEKSEIFDDQFSVERPDGSNFTLKIRSTKLEDSAMYFCARRVTGKTQYFGPGTRLLVL.